The rows below give T cell receptor beta chains drawn from one sample of a study of regulatory T cells in long-lasting Graves disease. TCRdb recomputed calls from the multiplex PCR reads with MiXCR, one row per CDR3 protein. The sample has a few hundred thousand distinct CDR3 sequences; 20% to 25% are singletons. This sample comprised peripheral blood mononuclear cells (PBMCs), obtained when the disease was refractory, from a patient treated with antithyroid drugs. The receptors were sampled from a female donor with Graves disease. The CDR3 runs from the conserved cysteine through the conserved F or W. A D gene is named only where the DNA matches it firmly. Only part of the rows carry a size: once, few, many, or a class if the clone is expanded.

V gene,D gene,J gene,CDR3 length,clone size,CDR3 protein,CDR3 DNA
TRBV15,-,TRBJ2-3,20,-,CATRAGVRDAVTPSTDTQYF,TGTGCCACCAGGGCCGGTGTACGAGACGCAGTCACCCCTAGCACAGATACGCAGTATTTT
TRBV20-1,-,TRBJ2-1,13,-,CSAGSGSYNEQFF,TGCAGTGCTGGGAGCGGCTCCTACAATGAGCAGTTCTTC
TRBV6-1,-,TRBJ1-5,15,few,CASLKQLGSNQPQHF,TGTGCCAGCCTTAAACAACTAGGGAGCAATCAGCCCCAGCATTTT
TRBV28,-,TRBJ2-2,12,-,CASRYTGGELFF,TGTGCCAGCAGATACACAGGGGGGGAGCTGTTTTTT
TRBV7-2,-,TRBJ2-7,13,-,CASSLVTTYEQYF,TGTGCCAGCAGCTTAGTAACTACCTACGAGCAGTACTTC
TRBV7-3,TRBD1,TRBJ2-2,16,-,CASTPTGQGYTGELFF,TGTGCCAGCACTCCGACGGGACAGGGATACACCGGGGAGCTGTTTTTT
TRBV25-1,TRBD2,TRBJ2-5,14,few,CASSEGGREETQYF,TGTGCCAGCAGTGAAGGCGGGAGGGAAGAGACCCAGTACTTC
TRBV5-1,TRBD2,TRBJ2-1,14,once,CASFGLAGKGEQFF,TGCGCCAGCTTTGGACTAGCGGGAAAAGGGGAGCAGTTCTTC
TRBV7-2,TRBD1,TRBJ2-2,16,few,CASSLETGEYGGELFF,TGTGCCAGCAGCTTAGAGACAGGGGAATACGGCGGGGAGCTGTTTTTT
TRBV24-1,-,TRBJ1-5,14,many,CATSDNTVDQPQHF,TGTGCCACCAGTGACAACACCGTAGATCAGCCCCAGCATTTT
TRBV6-2/TRBV6-3,-,TRBJ1-5,15,-,CASSPTVYSNQPQHF,TGTGCCAGCAGTCCGACAGTTTATAGCAATCAGCCCCAGCATTTT
TRBV20-1,TRBD2,TRBJ2-7,13,many,CSAMGLAVYEQYF,TGCAGTGCAATGGGACTAGCGGTCTACGAGCAGTACTTC
TRBV29-1,TRBD2,TRBJ2-2,16,-,CSVELAGGPGTGELFF,TGCAGCGTTGAACTAGCGGGAGGGCCGGGCACCGGGGAGCTGTTTTTT
TRBV6-1,TRBD1,TRBJ2-3,15,-,CASSRGTGLQNTQYF,TGTGCCAGCAGTCGCGGGACAGGACTTCAGAATACGCAGTATTTT
TRBV5-1,TRBD2,TRBJ2-5,14,-,CASKDASGGETQYF,TGCGCCAGCAAAGATGCTAGCGGGGGGGAGACCCAGTACTTC
TRBV5-1,TRBD2,TRBJ2-5,20,-,CASRRYVGLAGSPGKETQYF,TGCGCCAGCAGACGATACGTGGGACTAGCGGGATCCCCGGGGAAAGAGACCCAGTACTTC
TRBV2,-,TRBJ2-7,13,many,CASSAGGSYEQYF,TGTGCCAGCAGTGCGGGTGGCTCCTACGAGCAGTACTTC
TRBV2,-,TRBJ1-5,16,many,CATQPGPIVSNQPQHF,TGTGCCACACAACCAGGCCCCATAGTAAGCAATCAGCCCCAGCATTTT
TRBV7-2,-,TRBJ1-2,15,many,CASRQTTGTEYGYTF,TGTGCCAGCAGACAAACCACCGGGACGGAGTATGGCTACACCTTC
TRBV3-1,TRBD1,TRBJ2-3,16,few,CASSQGGTGGSDTQYF,TGTGCCAGCAGCCAGGGGGGGACAGGGGGATCAGATACGCAGTATTTT
TRBV7-9,-,TRBJ2-3,12,few,CASTAIPDTQYF,TGTGCCAGCACGGCTATTCCAGATACGCAGTATTTT
TRBV13,-,TRBJ2-5,16,many,CASSPNPGPRGETQYF,TGTGCCAGCAGCCCCAATCCGGGACCCCGGGGAGAGACCCAGTACTTC
TRBV6-2/TRBV6-3,TRBD2,TRBJ2-7,13,-,CASSSSGENEQYF,TGTGCCAGCAGTTCCAGCGGGGAGAACGAGCAGTACTTC
TRBV28,-,TRBJ1-6,14,many,CASSFLGSNSPLHF,TGTGCCAGCAGTTTTCTAGGGTCCAATTCACCCCTCCACTTT
TRBV3-1,-,TRBJ2-3,12,-,CASSRQTDTQYF,TGTGCCAGCAGCCGACAGACAGATACGCAGTATTTT
TRBV12-5,TRBD2,TRBJ2-7,13,many,CASRAGGSYEQYF,TGTGCTAGTCGAGCGGGGGGCTCCTACGAGCAGTACTTC